Each of the 16 T cell receptor beta chains below was sequenced from the same sample in a study of beta chain features in type 1 diabetes. The whole isolated RNA underwent reverse transcription, so sequencing captured expressed TCRB transcripts. Clones were read by immunoSEQ multiplex PCR, and TCRdb kept only the in-frame ones, dropping some. The data contain hundreds of thousands of clones, over 10% of them seen just once; the ten biggest clones take up approximately 0.05%. Sequencing input: naive CD4+ T cells from blood. The receptor set was obtained from a woman between 18 and 29 years old in good health.

This clone occurred a few times. The CDR3 DNA reads TGTGCCAGCAGCTTTGACGGTGTGATTTCACCCCTCCACTTT. Protein sequence: CASSFDGVISPLHF. This chain links TRBV7-2 with TRBJ1-6, with D unresolved. Germline-derived CDR1 and CDR2 are SGHTA and FQGNSA. V was trimmed by 3 bases and J by 9 bases, leaving 12 bases between them. The CDR3 covers 14 residues.

This clone appeared a few times. The chain recombines TRBV7-8 with TRBJ2-1, with TRBD1 identical over 9 bases. This CDR3 is 16 amino acids long. Germline loops: CDR1 SGHVS, CDR2 FQNEAQ. Trimming cost V 4 bases and J 2 bases; bases outside gene matches: 6. CDR3 region: CASSSRRDRAYNEQFF. The DNA for the CDR3 is TGTGCCAGCAGCTCTCGACGGGACAGGGCCTACAATGAGCAGTTCTTC.

V usage is TRBV6-1 and J usage is TRBJ1-5; 9 bases fit TRBD1. This CDR3 region has 13 residues. J was trimmed by 4 bases and V by 7 bases; bases with no gene match: 2. The germline V gene has CDR1 MNHNS and CDR2 SASEGT. In nucleotides, the CDR3 is TGTGCCAGCACCGGACAGGGGAATCAGCCCCAGCATTTT. This sequence encodes CASTGQGNQPQHF.

This clone was seen a few times. CDR3 in DNA: TGTGCCAGCAGCTTCACGGGAAAGGGTGGCTACACCTTC. This gives the protein CASSFTGKGGYTF. The rearrangement joins TRBV7-2 to TRBJ1-2; no reliable D call. The germline gives CDR1 SGHTA, CDR2 FQGNSA. The CDR3 extends over 13 amino acids. The V gene lost 3 bases and the J gene lost 7 bases, with 12 bases spanning the gap. Variable domain in full (rest from reference TRBV7-2 and TRBJ1-2): GAGVSQSPSNKVTEKGKDVELRCDPISGHTALYWYRQSLGQGLEFLIYFQGNSAPDKSGLPSDRFSAERTGGSVSTLTIQRTQQEDSAVYLCASSFTGKGGYTFGSGTRLTVV.

This clone was detected a few times. The chain recombines TRBV2 with TRBJ1-2; D remains ambiguous. V shed 6 bases and J shed 0 bases, with 14 bases lying between them. The CDR3 consists of 15 residues. Germline V lookup: CDR1 SNHLY, CDR2 FYNNEI. CDR3 residues: CASSLRRTTNYGYTF. As DNA, the CDR3 is TGTGCCAGCAGCCTGAGACGGACCACTAACTATGGCTACACCTTC.

This clone was observed a handful of times. The rearrangement joins TRBV5-1 to TRBJ2-1; TRBD2 matches at 11 bases. With V trimmed by 0 bases and J by 3 bases, 2 bases remained unmatched. Per the germline V gene, CDR1 is SGHRS and CDR2 is YFSETQ. CDR3 length: 16 residues. The CDR3 here is CASSLGLAGNYNEQFF. DNA for the CDR3: TGCGCCAGCAGCTTGGGACTAGCGGGGAACTACAATGAGCAGTTCTTC. The full variable domain, in which reference TRBV5-1 and TRBJ2-1 provide the parts outside the CDR3, is KAGVTQTPRYLIKTRGQQVTLSCSPISGHRSVSWYQQTPGQGLQFLFEYFSETQRNKGNFPGRFSGRQFSNSRSEMNVSTLELGDSALYLCASSLGLAGNYNEQFFGPGTRLTVL.

Worth noting for this clone: A much bigger clone sits one base away, suggesting this may be a read error. The chain employs TRBV30 and TRBJ2-7; D tentatively reads TRBD1 or TRBD2 (7 bases each). This CDR3 contains 14 residues. V was clipped by 3 bases and J by 2 bases, with 14 bases between them. Germline V lookup: CDR1 GTSNPN, CDR2 SVGIG (reference sequence). The CDR3 here is CAWRRQGGAYEQYF. DNA of the CDR3: TGTGCCTGGAGGAGACAGGGAGGGGCCTACGAGCAGTACTTC.

This clone has a handful of counts. This chain connects TRBV7-2 to TRBJ2-7; either TRBD1 or TRBD2 may fit D (5 bases each). The V end lost 0 bases, the J end lost 3 bases, and 15 bases lay between the germline ends. The CDR3 totals 16 residues. Looked up from germline, CDR1 is SGHTA and CDR2 is FQGNSA. CDR3 sequence: CASSLAGRTTIYEQYF. The CDR3 DNA sequence: TGTGCCAGCAGCTTAGCGGGACGGACGACAATCTACGAGCAGTACTTC.

V and J are TRBV29-1 and TRBJ1-3, with TRBD1 identical over 9 bases. The CDR3 covers 16 residues. Per germline, CDR1 SQVTM and CDR2 ANQGSEA. CDR3 residues: CRNRGLFNHSGNTIYF. In DNA, the CDR3 is TGCAGGAACAGGGGGCTCTTCAATCACTCTGGAAACACCATATATTTT.

This clone turned up a few times. The V gene is TRBV20-1, the J gene TRBJ2-7; TRBD1 agrees at 7 bases. The CDR3 is 11 amino acids. After removal of 8 bases from V and 9 bases from J, the junction contained 10 bases not matched to a gene. Germline lookup yields CDR1 DFQATT and CDR2 SNEGSKA (reference sequence). As DNA, the CDR3 is TGCAGTCCTGGCGACAGGGTTCGGCAGTACGTC. Translated: CSPGDRVRQYV.

The table lists this clone with a few counts. The J gene is TRBJ1-2, the V gene TRBV28, with 9 nucleotides matching TRBD1. From germline, CDR1 is MDHEN and CDR2 SYDVKM. The CDR3 runs to 11 residues. The junction had 11 bases not matched to a gene; V was cut back by 11 bases and J by 13 bases. The CDR3, as DNA: TGTGCCGGCGGGACAGGGTCTTCGATCACCTTC. It encodes CAGGTGSSITF.

This clone was counted a few times. In nucleotides, the CDR3 is TGTGCCAGTCGCTCGAGCACAGATACGCAGTATTTT. Its protein is CASRSSTDTQYF. V gene TRBV19 combines with J gene TRBJ2-3, with D hard to call. The V end was cut by 8 bases, the J end by 0 bases, with 6 bases between. The germline V gene has CDR1 LNHDA and CDR2 SQIVND (reference sequence). This CDR3 comprises 12 residues.

This clone was seen a few times. The chain links TRBV7-8 to TRBJ2-7; maybe TRBD2 (5 bases). The germline V gene encodes CDR1 SGHVS and CDR2 FQNEAQ. CDR3 length: 16 amino acids. V lost 5 bases and J 4 bases, leaving 21 bases between the germline ends. The CDR3 loop reads CASSPVGVRPSYEQYF. The CDR3 region has the DNA TGTGCCAGCAGCCCTGTCGGGGTCCGTCCCTCATACGAGCAGTACTTC.

V is TRBV29-1 and J is TRBJ1-5; weak D call: TRBD1 (6 bases). CDR3 size: 15 residues. The germline V and J ends were trimmed by 6 bases and 3 bases, with 18 bases remaining between them. From germline, CDR1 is SQVTM and CDR2 ANQGSEA. The CDR3 coding sequence is TGCAGCGTAGCGGGGGGGGCAGGATTCAATCAGCCCCAGCATTTT. It translates to CSVAGGAGFNQPQHF.

The chain couples TRBV4-1 to TRBJ2-7; TRBD1 might be the D (5 bases). There are 14 residues in the CDR3. Trimming removed 1 base at V and 2 bases at J, with 9 bases between. Germline V gene sequence: CDR1 MGHRA, CDR2 YSYEKL. The CDR3 DNA sequence: TGCGCCAGCAGCCAAGGCAGGGTACCCTACGAGCAGTACTTC. Amino acids: CASSQGRVPYEQYF.

This clone was counted between two and nine times. As DNA, the CDR3 is TGTGCCAGCAGCTTCTCTGCTAGCGACGAGACCCAGTACTTC. This codes for CASSFSASDETQYF. This chain uses TRBV5-6 with TRBJ2-5; a weak D match, TRBD2 (6 bases). V was clipped by 2 bases and J by 5 bases, with 13 bases between them. The CDR3 length is 14 residues. Germline V gene lookup returns CDR1 SGHDT and CDR2 YYEEEE.